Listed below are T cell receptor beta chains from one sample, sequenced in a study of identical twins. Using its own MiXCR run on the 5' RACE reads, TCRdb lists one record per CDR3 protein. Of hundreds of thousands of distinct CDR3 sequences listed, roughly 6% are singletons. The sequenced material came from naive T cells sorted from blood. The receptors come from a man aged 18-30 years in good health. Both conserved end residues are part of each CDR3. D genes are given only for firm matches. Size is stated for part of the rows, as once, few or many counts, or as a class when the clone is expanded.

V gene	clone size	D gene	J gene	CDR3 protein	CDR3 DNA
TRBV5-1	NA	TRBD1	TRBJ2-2	CASRPWTGSNTGELFF	TGCGCCAGCAGACCTTGGACAGGATCGAACACCGGGGAGCTGTTTTTT
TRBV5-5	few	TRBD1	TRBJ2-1	CASSPPGQGAILDEQFF	TGTGCCAGCAGCCCGCCCGGACAGGGGGCTATACTCGATGAGCAGTTCTTC
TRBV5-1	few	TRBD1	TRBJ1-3	CASSLGDRMPSGNTIYF	TGCGCCAGCAGCTTGGGGGACAGGATGCCCTCTGGAAACACCATATATTTT
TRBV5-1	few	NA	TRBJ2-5	CASSGGTEETQYF	TGCGCCAGCAGCGGCGGGACGGAAGAGACCCAGTACTTC
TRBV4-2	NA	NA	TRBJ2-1	CASSQDMLANNEQFF	TGTGCCAGCAGCCAAGATATGCTCGCAAACAATGAGCAGTTCTTC
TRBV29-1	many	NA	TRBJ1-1	CSVADGMGTEAFF	TGCAGCGTGGCAGACGGGATGGGGACTGAAGCTTTCTTT
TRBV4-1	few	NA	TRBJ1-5	CAAGTGGQPQHF	TGCGCCGCCGGAACAGGCGGTCAGCCCCAGCATTTT
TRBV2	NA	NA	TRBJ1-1	CASNPEEDEAFF	TGTGCCAGCAACCCAGAGGAGGATGAAGCTTTCTTT
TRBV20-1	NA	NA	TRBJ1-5	CSAREGYSNQPQHF	TGCAGTGCTAGAGAAGGTTATAGCAATCAGCCCCAGCATTTT
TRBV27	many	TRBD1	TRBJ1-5	CASSLSGQDNQPQHF	TGTGCCAGCAGTTTGTCGGGACAGGACAATCAGCCCCAGCATTTT
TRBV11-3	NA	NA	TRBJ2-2	CASSLDSARPSGELFF	TGTGCCAGCAGCTTAGATTCGGCAAGGCCAAGCGGGGAGCTGTTTTTT
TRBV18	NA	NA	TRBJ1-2	CASSPPIDRGYTF	TGTGCCAGCTCACCACCGATTGACAGGGGCTACACCTTC
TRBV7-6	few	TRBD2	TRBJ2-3	CASSNFLGTSGSKFEDTQYF	TGTGCCAGCAGCAACTTCCTGGGGACTAGCGGGAGCAAGTTCGAAGATACGCAGTATTTT
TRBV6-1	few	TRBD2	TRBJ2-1	CASSESGRAVDEQFF	TGTGCCAGCAGTGAGAGCGGGAGGGCAGTTGATGAGCAGTTCTTC
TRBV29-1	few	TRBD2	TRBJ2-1	CSAERREGMRNEQFF	TGCAGCGCCGAAAGGCGGGAGGGTATGAGAAATGAGCAGTTCTTC
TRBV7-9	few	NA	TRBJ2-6	CASELVGANVLTF	TGTGCCAGCGAACTAGTTGGGGCCAACGTCCTGACTTTC
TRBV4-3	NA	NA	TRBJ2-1	CASSQEARGYNEQFF	TGCGCCAGCAGCCAAGAAGCTAGGGGTTACAATGAGCAGTTCTTC
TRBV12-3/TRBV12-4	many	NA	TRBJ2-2	CASSLELVDVRNTGELFF	TGTGCCAGCAGTTTGGAGCTTGTGGACGTTCGTAACACCGGGGAGCTGTTTTTT
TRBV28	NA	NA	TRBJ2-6	CASSLGDRTRAGANVLTF	TGTGCCAGCAGTTTAGGCGACAGGACGCGAGCTGGGGCCAACGTCCTGACTTTC
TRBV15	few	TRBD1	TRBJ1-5	CATSSRGGSNQPQHF	TGTGCCACCAGCAGCAGAGGGGGCAGCAATCAGCCCCAGCATTTT
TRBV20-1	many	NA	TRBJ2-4	CSASGYPLAKNIQYF	TGCAGTGCTAGTGGCTATCCCTTAGCCAAAAACATTCAGTACTTC
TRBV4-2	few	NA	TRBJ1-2	CASGSNYGYTF	TGTGCCAGCGGAAGTAACTATGGCTACACCTTC
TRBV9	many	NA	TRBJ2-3	CASSVGPPDTQYF	TGTGCCAGCAGCGTAGGCCCCCCAGATACGCAGTATTTT
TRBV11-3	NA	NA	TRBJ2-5	CASSFGQKTQYF	TGTGCCAGCAGCTTCGGTCAAAAGACCCAGTACTTC
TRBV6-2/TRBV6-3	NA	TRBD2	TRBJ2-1	CASSYSISDSGVGREQFF	TGTGCCAGCAGTTACTCCATCTCAGATAGCGGGGTGGGGAGGGAGCAGTTCTTC
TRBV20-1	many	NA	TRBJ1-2	CSAAKSTAPYGYTF	TGCAGTGCAGCTAAATCTACAGCTCCCTATGGCTACACCTTC
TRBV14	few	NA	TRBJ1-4	CASSLHEGEKLFF	TGTGCCAGCAGCCTGCATGAGGGTGAAAAACTGTTTTTT
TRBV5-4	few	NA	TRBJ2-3	CASSPDFPPYTDTQYF	TGTGCCAGCAGCCCGGACTTCCCACCCTACACAGATACGCAGTATTTT
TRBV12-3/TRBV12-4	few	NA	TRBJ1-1	CASNMWGNTEAFF	TGTGCCAGCAACATGTGGGGGAACACTGAAGCTTTCTTT
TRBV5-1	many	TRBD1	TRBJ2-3	CASSWRQGSTDTQYF	TGCGCCAGCAGCTGGAGACAGGGGTCCACAGATACGCAGTATTTT
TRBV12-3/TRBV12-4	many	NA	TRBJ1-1	CASSRLAFTAMNTEAFF	TGTGCCAGCAGCAGACTAGCTTTTACAGCTATGAACACTGAAGCTTTCTTT
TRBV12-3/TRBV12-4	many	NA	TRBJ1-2	CASSFLHSRGNGYTF	TGTGCCAGCAGTTTTTTGCACAGCCGAGGCAATGGCTACACCTTC
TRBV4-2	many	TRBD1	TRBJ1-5	CASSQGPTGGSQPQHF	TGTGCCAGCAGCCAAGGACCCACAGGGGGAAGTCAGCCCCAGCATTTT
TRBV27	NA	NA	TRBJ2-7	CASSLGVQAYEQYF	TGTGCCAGCAGTTTAGGGGTCCAGGCCTACGAGCAGTACTTC
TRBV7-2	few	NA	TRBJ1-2	CASSLRGYGYTF	TGTGCCAGCAGCCTTCGAGGTTATGGCTACACCTTC
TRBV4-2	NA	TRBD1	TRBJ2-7	CASSQGQGAAYEQYF	TGTGCCAGCAGCCAGGGACAGGGGGCTGCCTACGAGCAGTACTTC
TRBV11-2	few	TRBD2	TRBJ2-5	CASSPGTSVEETQYF	TGTGCCAGCAGCCCTGGGACTAGCGTTGAAGAGACCCAGTACTTC
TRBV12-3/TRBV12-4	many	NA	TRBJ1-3	CASSLLAGVGNTIYF	TGTGCCAGCAGTTTATTGGCAGGGGTTGGAAACACCATATATTTT
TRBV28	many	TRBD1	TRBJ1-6	CASSSGGANSPLHF	TGTGCCAGCAGTTCAGGGGGCGCGAATTCACCCCTCCACTTT
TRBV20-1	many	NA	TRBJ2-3	CTPQGGTDTQYF	TGCACTCCCCAGGGGGGGACAGATACGCAGTATTTT
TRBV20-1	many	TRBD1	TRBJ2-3	CSAPKGTGVTDTQYF	TGCAGTGCCCCTAAAGGGACAGGGGTCACAGATACGCAGTATTTT
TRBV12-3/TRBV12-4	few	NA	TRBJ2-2	CASREGLGDYTGELFF	TGTGCCAGCAGGGAAGGACTTGGGGACTACACCGGGGAGCTGTTTTTT
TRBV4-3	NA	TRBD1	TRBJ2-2	CASSRTGTGVTGELFF	TGCGCCAGCAGCCGGACCGGGACAGGGGTGACCGGGGAGCTGTTTTTT
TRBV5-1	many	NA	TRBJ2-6	CASSPGIAGANVLTF	TGCGCCAGCAGCCCGGGGATAGCGGGGGCCAACGTCCTGACTTTC